This TCR beta chain is drawn from a study of CD8+ T cells in alopecia areata. Findings of the study overall: The study also sequences resident alphabeta T cells of normal skin in scalp samples.

This clone was detected only a few times. Its antigen is still unknown. Lesional scalp tissue (obtained by punch biopsy) and peripheral blood were collected from alopecia areata patients. Extracted RNA was reverse transcribed, and the resulting cDNA served as sequencing template. The protocol was immunoSEQ multiplex PCR, while the TCRdb copy is restricted to in-frame clones and leaves out a portion. The sample yields roughly 120,000 clones, 35% to 45% seen once. The germline V gene encodes CDR1 MDHEN and CDR2 SYDVKM. The CDR3 runs 17 residues. Between the trimmed V and J ends, which lost 0 bases and 4 bases, there was a span of 16 bases.

Sample: CD4+ T cells sorted from blood. J is TRBJ1-5 and V is TRBV28; unclear D gene. The origin of this receptor is a human donor with alopecia areata. DNA of the CDR3: TGTGCCAGCAGTTTATGGTCGAACCGGGCCCGTAATCAGCCCCAGCATTTT. This encodes CASSLWSNRARNQPQHF.